A selection of T cell receptor beta chains follows, all from one sample in a study of blood T cell repertoires in COVID-19. The data were produced by immunoSEQ multiplex PCR, yet TCRdb's version contains in-frame clones alone and is incomplete. The table has hundreds of thousands of clones, 75% to 90% seen once. Sequencing was performed on PBMCs or T cells enriched from blood (not recorded which). The receptors were gathered from a woman aged 40 to 49 who had recovered from COVID-19. CDR3s include the opening cysteine and the closing phenylalanine or tryptophan. A D gene is named only where the DNA matches it firmly. Size is stated for part of the rows, as once, few or many counts, or as a class when the clone is expanded.

TRBJ2-5 . . TRBV12-3/TRBV12-4 CASSPTGIGTQYF TGTGCCAGCAGCCCAACAGGTATAGGGACCCAGTACTTC
TRBJ1-4 TRBD1 once TRBV11-2 CASSDRTGESEKLFF TGTGCCAGCAGCGATCGGACAGGGGAGAGTGAAAAACTGTTTTTT
TRBJ1-4 TRBD1 . TRBV28 CASSSRTGGVFF TGTGCCAGCAGTTCCCGGACAGGGGGCGTTTTTTTT
TRBJ1-6 TRBD1 . TRBV12-3/TRBV12-4 CASRGPKSFLHF TGTGCCAGTAGGGGGCCAAAGTCGTTCCTCCACTTT
TRBJ1-2 . . TRBV15 CATSRGGPTYGYTF TGTGCCACCAGCAGAGGGGGCCCCACCTATGGCTACACCTTC
TRBJ2-2 . . TRBV10-3 CAISFGTNTGELFF TGTGCCATCAGTTTTGGGACTAACACCGGGGAGCTGTTTTTT
TRBJ2-7 . . TRBV30 CAWSVAGAIGQYF TGTGCCTGGAGTGTCGCGGGGGCAATCGGGCAGTACTTC
TRBJ1-6 . . TRBV4-2 CASSQAGVNSPLHF TGTGCCAGCAGCCAGGCGGGGGTTAATTCACCCCTCCACTTT
TRBJ2-1 TRBD2 . TRBV19 CASSIDPNSGRSFHEQFF TGTGCCAGTAGTATAGATCCTAATAGCGGGAGGTCGTTTCACGAGCAGTTCTTC
TRBJ2-3 TRBD2 . TRBV5-4 CASSVGTRLAGRPSTDTQYF TGTGCCAGCAGCGTTGGCACGAGACTAGCGGGGCGACCTAGCACAGATACGCAGTATTTT
TRBJ2-7 TRBD2 . TRBV6-4 CASSETSGGSYEQYF TGTGCCAGCAGTGAGACTAGCGGGGGCTCCTACGAGCAGTACTTC
TRBJ1-2 TRBD1 . TRBV19 CASRDQGGWGYTF TGTGCCAGTAGGGACCAGGGGGGCTGGGGCTACACCTTC
TRBJ1-6 TRBD1 . TRBV20-1 CRRQGRSPLHF TGCAGAAGACAGGGACGTTCACCCCTCCACTTT
TRBJ2-3 TRBD2 . TRBV6-2/TRBV6-3 CASSLSLAGVTDTQYF TGTGCCAGCAGCCTCTCCCTAGCGGGGGTCACAGATACGCAGTATTTT
TRBJ1-4 . once TRBV4-1 CASSQDGQLEKLFF TGCGCCAGCAGCCAAGACGGACAGCTTGAAAAACTGTTTTTT
TRBJ2-7 . . TRBV7-2 CASSLGSTLGAYEQYF TGTGCCAGCAGCTTAGGGAGCACTCTAGGCGCCTACGAGCAGTACTTC